The rows below give T cell receptor beta chains drawn from one sample of a study of blood T cells in healthy people across ages. Using its own MiXCR run on the 5' RACE reads, TCRdb lists one record per CDR3 protein. The data hold around 800,000 distinct CDR3 sequences, with about 26% observed a single time. This same sample was also taken into another study, of T cells of mothers and their children.

Specimen: blood. These receptor sequences come from a boy aged 10-17 years in good health. CDR3s leave out the opening cysteine and the closing phenylalanine or tryptophan.

v_call cdr3_aa
TRBV5-1 ASSLEGRASSYEQY
TRBV6-1 ASSEDFDRATYEQY
TRBV7-2 ASSLEAEDTQY
TRBV6-6 ASTPIPIGTANIQY
TRBV7-2 ASSLAQGAYVQY
TRBV3-1 ASSRGFPNYGYT
TRBV20-1 SAWDNRTPNWQY
TRBV4-1 ASSQDGTGYQPQH
TRBV14 ASSQPGGFPGELF
TRBV29-1 SVSPTGNEQF
TRBV20-1 SARDSEGTNEKLF
TRBV2 ASSDGGGNTGELF
TRBV5-1 ASSLASTISYEQY
TRBV6-8 ASSPGTSPYEQY
TRBV12-3/TRBV12-4 ASSLGRSTEAF
TRBV29-1 SVVHWETQY
TRBV7-8 ASRPHGGRGYT
TRBV4-1 ASSHGRDGFRYEQY
TRBV5-1 ASSPDSGGFDEQF
TRBV6-5 ASSYGRLAPTTQETQY
TRBV9 ASSVEGREGFSREAF
TRBV7-6 ASTQGQVSDEQY
TRBV2 ASSDAGSSDYNEQF
TRBV5-1 ASSAGQGSGIQY
TRBV20-1 SASWAGRGSGEKLF
TRBV7-2 ASSLHDEQF
TRBV27 ASSYIGPGAEEKLF
TRBV7-9 ASSSMTGKETQY
TRBV20-1 SARTGNTGELS
TRBV4-3 ASSQVPGQGTDTQY
TRBV7-3 ASAGGEDTQY
TRBV5-6 ASSLYSGANVLT
TRBV6-5 ASSRTEGAETQY
TRBV4-1 ASSNRDTNTGELF
TRBV11-1 ASSPGERWVQY
TRBV29-1 SVGGLPKNEQY
TRBV7-2 ASSRTSGAWETQY
TRBV6-1 ASSQTFTGGGGYGYT
TRBV2 ALDRGGQETQY
TRBV5-5 ASSLTGADYNSPLH
TRBV6-1 ASSPRGGSPLH
TRBV5-5 ASSFGLAEDTQY
TRBV13 ASNRKETTDTQY
TRBV27 ASSFLAGENNEQF
TRBV4-2 ASSQRLGTGPGPGEQF
TRBV28 ASSPTGMGSPLH
TRBV4-1 ASSQDRGNTIY
TRBV7-3 ASSSPGLSSGANVLT
TRBV27 ASRGLPNTDTQY
TRBV7-3 ASSHGLARSYNEQF
TRBV2 ATRPGTGSYEQY
TRBV5-1 ASSLEQGNYGYT
TRBV20-1 SASRRDPNQPQH
TRBV7-9 ASSAAGVIHNEQF
TRBV2 ASSAGTGFDEQY
TRBV5-1 ASSYDRVTDTQY
TRBV15 ATTGRGEETQY
TRBV20-1 SASVQTGTQY